This passage covers 24 T cell receptor beta chains from one sample sequenced in a study of blood T cell repertoires in COVID-19. This table comes from immunoSEQ multiplex PCR, and its TCRdb copy is limited to in-frame clones, with some not included. The sample has about 25,000 clones; roughly 87% are singletons. Sequenced input: peripheral blood. The source of these receptors is a man aged 70 or older with acute or convalescent COVID-19.

There are a few counts of this clone. V and J are TRBV27 and TRBJ2-1; 12 positions match TRBD2. There are 19 residues in the CDR3. Losses at the gene ends were 0 bases for V and 10 bases for J; bases not matched to a gene: 16. The germline V gene encodes CDR1 MNHEY and CDR2 SMNVEV (reference sequence). The DNA for the CDR3 is TGTGCCAGCAGTTTATCGAAACTAGCGGGAGGAGGGGTAAAAGGGGAGCAGTTCTTC. Amino acids: CASSLSKLAGGGVKGEQFF.

The rearrangement uses TRBV5-5 and TRBJ2-5, with D tentatively TRBD1 (5 bases). V was shortened by 1 base and J by 7 bases, with 8 bases between the two germline ends. From germline, CDR1 is SGHKS and CDR2 YYEKEE (reference sequence). The CDR3 has 12 amino acids. In nucleotides, the CDR3 is TGTGCCAGCAGCTTGTTAGGGGTGACCCAGTACTTC. It translates to CASSLLGVTQYF.

The chain couples TRBV19 to TRBJ2-7, with 10 bases lining up with TRBD1. The V segment lost 7 bases and the J segment 5 bases; nucleotides outside the gene matches: 8. This CDR3 contains 14 residues. Germline V gene lookup returns CDR1 LNHDA and CDR2 SQIVND (reference sequence). The CDR3 spells CASNPGQGFHEQYF. As DNA, the CDR3 is TGTGCCAGTAACCCGGGACAGGGGTTCCACGAGCAGTACTTC.

The rearrangement joins TRBV19 to TRBJ1-5; D perhaps matches TRBD1 (5 bases). The ends were cut back, 2 bases at V and 1 base at J, with 6 bases in the middle. CDR1 and CDR2 from the germline V gene are LNHDA and SQIVND (reference sequence). The CDR3 covers 14 residues. CDR3 loop: CASSISGSNQPQHF. The CDR3 DNA follows: TGTGCCAGTAGTATATCAGGGAGCAATCAGCCCCAGCATTTT.

This clone occurred a few times. This rearrangement joins TRBV7-9 to TRBJ1-1, with a weak D call TRBD1 (6 bases). This CDR3 comprises 14 residues. CDR1 and CDR2 from the germline V gene are SEHNR and FQNEAQ (reference sequence). V lost 2 bases and J 3 bases, leaving 10 bases between the germline ends. The CDR3 loop reads CASSLTTGYTEAFF. Here the CDR3 DNA reads TGTGCCAGCAGCTTAACCACAGGGTACACTGAAGCTTTCTTT.

About this clone itself: An end of the junction differs from the germline gene, which may be a read error. The genes are TRBV5-4 and TRBJ2-1; 7 bases map to TRBD1. The CDR3 consists of 17 residues. Germline V lookup: CDR1 SGHNT, CDR2 YYREEE (reference sequence). CDR3 coding DNA: TGTGCCAGCACCTTGGACAGGCCACTACGATCCTACAATGAGCAGTTCTTC. Translating it yields CASTLDRPLRSYNEQFF.

The chain uses TRBV7-9 and TRBJ1-5; D is unclear. The germline V gene encodes CDR1 SEHNR and CDR2 FQNEAQ (reference sequence). This CDR3 is 15 amino acids long. V was pared by 5 bases and J by 3 bases, with 14 bases between. CDR3 sequence: CASSPTGADNQPQHF. CDR3 in DNA: TGTGCCAGCAGCCCGACTGGCGCGGACAATCAGCCCCAGCATTTT.

Only a few counts were recorded for this clone. The chain uses TRBV6-6 and TRBJ1-5; 12 bases match TRBD1. CDR1 and CDR2 (germline): MNHNY, SVGAGI (reference sequence). CDR3 length: 15 residues. V dropped 8 bases and J dropped 8; count of bases not matched to a gene: 10. The CDR3: CASSGTGGNYEPQHF. DNA for the CDR3: TGTGCCAGCTCTGGGACAGGGGGCAACTATGAGCCCCAGCATTTT.

The chain employs TRBV2 and TRBJ1-1; 7 bases map to TRBD1. Trimming took 4 bases from V and 1 from J; bases not matched to a gene: 3. The CDR3 length is 14 residues. Germline V lookup: CDR1 SNHLY, CDR2 FYNNEI. CDR3: CASSAQGQNTEAFF. The CDR3 nucleotides read TGTGCCAGCAGTGCACAGGGGCAGAACACTGAAGCTTTCTTT.

V is TRBV6-5 and J is TRBJ1-2; 9 bases match TRBD1. From germline, CDR1 is MNHEY and CDR2 SVGAGI. The CDR3 has 13 residues. The ends lost 8 bases at V and 3 bases at J; junction bases unmatched: 4. This chain's CDR3 is CASAGQGYYGYTF. CDR3 nucleotide sequence: TGTGCCAGCGCGGGACAGGGCTACTATGGCTACACCTTC.

This chain links TRBV25-1 with TRBJ1-2; 8 nucleotides agree with TRBD1. After removal of 8 bases from V and 8 bases from J, the junction contained 7 bases not matched to a gene. Germline lookup yields CDR1 MGHDK and CDR2 SYGVNS. The CDR3 spans 12 residues. The CDR3 DNA reads as TGTGCCAGCTCCCAGGGGGCACGGGGCTACACCTTC. Translation gives CASSQGARGYTF.

This sequence joins TRBV11-2 and TRBJ2-1, with 9 positions matching TRBD2. J lost 8 bases, V lost 5 bases, and 19 bases had no gene match. The germline gives CDR1 SGHAT, CDR2 FQNNGV. This CDR3 region has 18 residues. CDR3: CASSASRGSGSIRHEQFF. CDR3 nucleotides: TGTGCCAGCAGCGCCTCCCGCGGTAGCGGGAGCATTCGGCATGAGCAGTTCTTC.

The CDR3 bases are TGTGCCAGCAGCCTGCAGACTCGGGCGGGAGAGACCCAGTACTTC. Protein product: CASSLQTRAGETQYF. The chain employs TRBV7-9 and TRBJ2-5; D might be TRBD2 (5 bases). This CDR3 spans 15 amino acids. V gave up 5 bases and J gave up 4 bases, with 17 bases separating them. Germline V gene lookup returns CDR1 SEHNR and CDR2 FQNEAQ (reference sequence).

The V and J genes are TRBV5-1 and TRBJ2-3, with 8 bases lining up with TRBD2. CDR3 length: 16 amino acids. The V segment lost 3 bases and the J segment 3 bases; nucleotides outside the gene matches: 9. Germline CDR1 is SGHRS and CDR2 is YFSETQ. The CDR3 loop reads CASSSITGGGTDTQYF. CDR3 in DNA: TGCGCCAGCAGCTCTATAACCGGGGGGGGGACAGATACGCAGTATTTT.

J is TRBJ2-1 and V is TRBV28; 9 bases are a match to TRBD1. CDR1 is MDHEN, CDR2 SYDVKM, per germline. The V gene end was trimmed by 6 bases and the J gene end by 7 bases; junction bases not matched to a gene: 10. The CDR3 spans 15 residues. CDR3: CASSPRDREGNEQFF. In DNA, the CDR3 is TGTGCCAGCAGCCCCCGGGACAGGGAGGGGAATGAGCAGTTCTTC.

This chain joins TRBV18 and TRBJ2-1, with D perhaps matching TRBD1 (6 bases). Germline assignment: CDR1 KGHSH and CDR2 LQKENI. The CDR3 loop spans 15 amino acids. Trimming cost V 0 bases and J 9 bases, with 15 bases left between them. The CDR3 DNA reads as TGTGCCAGCTCACCACCCTCGTCAGGGGATAGTGAGCAGTTCTTC. The encoded protein is CASSPPSSGDSEQFF.

The chain is built from TRBV24-1 and TRBJ2-1; 12 nucleotides line up with TRBD1. Germline CDR1 KGHDR, CDR2 SFDVKD. V trimming: 2 bases; J trimming: 8 bases; junction bases outside the gene matches: 12. There are 18 residues in the CDR3. In DNA form, the CDR3 reads TGTGCCACCAGTGATTCGCGGGGGACAGGGGGCCCTTTGGATGAGCAGTTCTTC. This encodes CATSDSRGTGGPLDEQFF.

This chain uses TRBV5-6 with TRBJ1-1; D not resolved. The CDR3 loop spans 14 amino acids. Trimming left V 3 bases short and J 3 bases short, with 12 bases between. The germline V gene has CDR1 SGHDT and CDR2 YYEEEE. CDR3 residues: CASSSSGTYTEAFF. The CDR3 region has the DNA TGTGCCAGCAGCTCGAGCGGCACGTACACTGAAGCTTTCTTT.

The chain is built from TRBV10-1 and TRBJ2-1; 11 positions match TRBD2. This CDR3 has 15 amino acids. Germline V lookup: CDR1 WNHNN, CDR2 SYGVQD (reference sequence). Trimming at V came to 5 bases and at J to 4 bases, leaving 4 bases not matched to a gene. CDR3 DNA: TGCGCCAGCAGTCCACTAGCGGGGGCGTACAATGAGCAGTTCTTC. As protein: CASSPLAGAYNEQFF.

V is TRBV10-1 and J is TRBJ2-2; 9 bases fit TRBD2. This CDR3 contains 17 residues. The junction had 10 bases not matched to a gene; V was cut back by 2 bases and J by 6 bases. CDR1 WNHNN and CDR2 SYGVQD come from the germline V gene (reference sequence). In nucleotides, the CDR3 is TGCGCCAGCAGTGAGGTTGCGGGGGGGCTGAAGTCCGGGGAGCTGTTTTTT. Encoded protein: CASSEVAGGLKSGELFF.

This chain uses TRBV30 with TRBJ2-5; 7 nucleotides match TRBD1. The V segment lost 2 bases and the J segment 2 bases; nucleotides outside the gene matches: 2. The CDR3 sequence is 13 residues long. Germline values: CDR1 GTSNPN, CDR2 SVGIG (reference sequence). In DNA form, the CDR3 reads TGTGCCTGGAGTTCGGACAGGCAAGAGACCCAGTACTTC. This encodes CAWSSDRQETQYF.

The V call is TRBV3-1 (or the pseudogene TRBV3-2), the J call TRBJ1-4; 12 bases fit TRBD1. Germline CDR1 LGHDT, CDR2 YNNKEL (reference sequence). Trimming cost V 2 bases and J 5 bases; bases outside gene matches: 9. The CDR3 sequence is 18 residues long. The CDR3 loop reads CASSQPPVGTGGNEKLFF. Written as DNA, the CDR3 is TGTGCCAGCAGCCAACCCCCCGTGGGGACAGGGGGCAATGAAAAACTGTTTTTT.

V is TRBV19 and J is TRBJ1-3; no clear D gene. CDR1 and CDR2 from the germline V gene are LNHDA and SQIVND (reference sequence). This CDR3 is 17 amino acids long. V was shortened by 6 bases and J by 0 bases, with 18 bases between the two germline ends. CDR3 residues: CASRIPGDKSSGNTIYF. DNA for the CDR3: TGTGCCAGTAGGATACCCGGGGATAAGAGCTCTGGAAACACCATATATTTT.

The V gene is TRBV10-3, the J gene TRBJ2-7, with TRBD1 identical over 9 bases. J gave up 2 bases and V 10 bases, and 12 bases lay outside the gene matches. The CDR3 totals 15 residues. In germline, CDR1 is ENHRY, CDR2 SYGVKD. The CDR3 spells CATQRAGTGTYEQYF. For the CDR3, the DNA is TGTGCCACCCAAAGGGCCGGGACAGGGACCTACGAGCAGTACTTC.